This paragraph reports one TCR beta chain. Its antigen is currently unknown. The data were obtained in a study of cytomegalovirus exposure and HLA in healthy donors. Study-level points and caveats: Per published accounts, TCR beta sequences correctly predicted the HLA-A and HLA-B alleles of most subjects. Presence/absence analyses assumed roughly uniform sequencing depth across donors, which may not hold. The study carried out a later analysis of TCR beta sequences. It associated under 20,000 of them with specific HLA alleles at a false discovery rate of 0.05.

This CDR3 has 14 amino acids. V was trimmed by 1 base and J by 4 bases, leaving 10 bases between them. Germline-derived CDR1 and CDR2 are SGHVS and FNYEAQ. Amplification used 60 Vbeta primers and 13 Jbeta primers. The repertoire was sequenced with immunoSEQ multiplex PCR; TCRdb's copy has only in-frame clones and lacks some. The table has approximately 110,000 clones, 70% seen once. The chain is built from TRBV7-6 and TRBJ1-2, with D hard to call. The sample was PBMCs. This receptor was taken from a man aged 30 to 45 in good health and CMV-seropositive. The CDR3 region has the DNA TGTGCCAGCAGCTTAGGCGGCAGATCCTATGGCTACACCTTC. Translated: CASSLGGRSYGYTF.